One sample yielded the 21 T cell receptor beta chains listed below, sequenced in a study of blood T cell repertoires in COVID-19. Libraries were prepared by immunoSEQ multiplex PCR; TCRdb keeps only in-frame clonotypes and omits some of them. The sample carries fewer than 350,000 clones, 90% recorded once. Sequencing used PBMCs or T cells enriched from blood (not recorded which). The receptors stem from a woman in her late teens or twenties with acute COVID-19.

This chain joins TRBV7-6 and TRBJ2-1; 7 bases agree with TRBD2. This CDR3 is 16 amino acids long. Trimming cost V 2 bases and J 6 bases; bases outside gene matches: 10. Germline CDR1 and CDR2: SGHVS and FNYEAQ. CDR3 residues: CASSLPLAGEANEQFF. The CDR3 DNA follows: TGTGCCAGCAGCTTACCTCTTGCGGGAGAGGCCAATGAGCAGTTCTTC.

The chain employs TRBV18 and TRBJ2-7; 7 bases are a match to TRBD1. Germline V gene sequence: CDR1 KGHSH, CDR2 LQKENI. This CDR3 comprises 14 residues. J gave up 3 bases and V 3 bases, and 5 bases lay outside the gene matches. The CDR3 DNA follows: TGTGCCAGCTCACCCCCGGGACAGTTCTACGAGCAGTACTTC. Its protein product is CASSPPGQFYEQYF.

This clone was counted once. The chain employs TRBV19 and TRBJ1-5; D is unclear. The CDR3 sequence is 15 residues long. Germline CDR1 and CDR2: LNHDA and SQIVND (reference sequence). Trimming took 8 bases from V and 2 from J, leaving 16 bases between them. The CDR3 DNA is TGTGCCAGTTCGGTAGAATCCGTGGGCAATCAGCCCCAGCATTTT. Translating gives CASSVESVGNQPQHF.

The V and J genes are TRBV11-2 and TRBJ2-7; D might be TRBD1 (6 bases). CDR1 and CDR2 from the germline V gene are SGHAT and FQNNGV. The CDR3 extends over 15 amino acids. Trimming took off 5 bases at V and 2 bases at J, with 16 bases between the two ends. CDR3 loop: CASSTSGQSTYEQYF. The CDR3 DNA reads as TGTGCCAGCAGCACTTCTGGACAGTCAACCTACGAGCAGTACTTC.

CDR3 protein: CASSLSREETQYF. CDR3 nucleotides: TGTGCCAGCAGTTTATCCAGGGAAGAGACCCAGTACTTC. The V and J genes are TRBV27 and TRBJ2-5; D perhaps matches TRBD1 (5 bases). V was clipped by 0 bases and J by 3 bases, with 5 bases between them. The CDR3 runs 13 residues. Looked up from germline, CDR1 is MNHEY and CDR2 is SMNVEV (reference sequence).

The CDR3 region has the DNA TGCGCCAGCAGCCGAGGAACAAGAAGCAACACTGAAGCTTTCTTT. Translating gives CASSRGTRSNTEAFF. The rearrangement links TRBV5-1 to TRBJ1-1, with D unresolved. The germline V gene has CDR1 SGHRS and CDR2 YFSETQ. This CDR3 comprises 15 residues. V shed 4 bases and J shed 2 bases, with 15 bases lying between them.

This clone was picked up one time. The V gene is TRBV27, the J gene TRBJ2-7, with D possibly being TRBD2 (6 bases). V shed 5 bases and J shed 6 bases, with 11 bases lying between them. This CDR3 contains 12 residues. Germline V lookup: CDR1 MNHEY, CDR2 SMNVEV (reference sequence). The CDR3 here is CASSKLAGEQYF. Here the CDR3 DNA reads TGTGCCAGCAGTAAACTAGCTGGCGAGCAGTACTTC.

The chain has TRBV7-3 and TRBJ1-6; the D is unclear. V dropped 2 bases and J dropped 10 bases, with 12 bases sitting between them. Germline CDR1 SGHTA, CDR2 FQGTGA. This CDR3 spans 14 amino acids. The CDR3, as DNA: TGTGCCAGCAGCTTAGGAGGAGCGCGATCACCCCTCCACTTT. Translated, it gives CASSLGGARSPLHF.

V is TRBV18 and J is TRBJ2-6; 12 bases are a match to TRBD2. This CDR3 contains 20 residues. The germline V gene encodes CDR1 KGHSH and CDR2 LQKENI. V dropped 5 bases and J dropped 0; count of bases not matched to a gene: 11. The CDR3 DNA follows: TGTGCCAGCTCATCCCTAGGACTAGCGGGGTCCCGCTCTGGGGCCAACGTCCTGACTTTC. Its protein product is CASSSLGLAGSRSGANVLTF.

The chain uses TRBV28 and TRBJ2-7, with 14 bases identical to TRBD2. The trim removed 1 base at V and 0 bases at J, leaving 8 bases unmatched. This CDR3 has 19 residues. Germline CDR1 is MDHEN and CDR2 is SYDVKM. CDR3 loop: CASSLFRTSGRPGSYEQYF. Here the CDR3 DNA reads TGTGCCAGCAGTTTATTTAGGACTAGCGGGAGGCCCGGCTCCTACGAGCAGTACTTC. Together with reference TRBV28 and TRBJ2-7, the CDR3 gives the full variable domain: DVKVTQSSRYLVKRTGEKVFLECVQDMDHENMFWYRQDPGLGLRLIYFSYDVKMKEKGDIPEGYSVSREKKERFSLILESASTNQTSMYLCASSLFRTSGRPGSYEQYFGPGTRLTVT.

The rearrangement links TRBV3-1 (or the pseudogene TRBV3-2) to TRBJ1-5, with 7 nucleotides matching TRBD1. This CDR3 comprises 13 residues. V lost 6 bases and J lost 3; bases outside the gene matches: 2. Germline lookup yields CDR1 LGHDT and CDR2 YNNKEL (reference sequence). In DNA form, the CDR3 reads TGTGCCAGCAGTGGACAGGCCAATCAGCCCCAGCATTTT. This translates into CASSGQANQPQHF.

Points on this clone: At one of its ends the junction is not consistent with the germline gene, which may arise from a read error. The genes are TRBV7-7 and TRBJ2-1, with D perhaps TRBD2 (5 bases). The CDR3 spans 16 residues. From germline, CDR1 is SSHAT and CDR2 FNYEAQ (reference sequence). The CDR3: CASSSSPVEGYNEQFF. Written as DNA, the CDR3 is TGTGCTAGCAGCTCCTCCCCCGTAGAGGGTTACAATGAGCAGTTCTTC.

V and J are TRBV4-2 and TRBJ1-5, with D hard to call. The germline V and J ends were trimmed by 0 bases and 9 bases, with 9 bases remaining between them. The CDR3 loop spans 13 amino acids. Germline loops: CDR1 LGHNA, CDR2 YNFKEQ. This CDR3 is CASSQDLLRPQHF. The CDR3 DNA sequence: TGTGCCAGCAGCCAAGATCTCCTGCGGCCCCAGCATTTT.

The genes are TRBV11-2 and TRBJ1-6, with TRBD1 identical over 9 bases. CDR1 SGHAT and CDR2 FQNNGV come from the germline V gene. The CDR3 sequence is 17 residues long. Germline trimming cut 6 bases from V and 4 bases from J; bases unmatched to any gene: 10. The CDR3 is CASRRTTGGPYNSPLHF. The CDR3 coding sequence is TGTGCCAGCAGACGTACTACAGGGGGCCCTTATAATTCACCCCTCCACTTT. Combining the CDR3 with reference TRBV11-2 and TRBJ1-6 gives the whole variable domain EAGVAQSPRYKIIEKRQSVAFWCNPISGHATLYWYQQILGQGPKLLIQFQNNGVVDDSQLPKDRFSAERLKGVDSTLKIQPAKLEDSAVYLCASRRTTGGPYNSPLHFGNGTRLTVT.

DNA for the CDR3: TGCGCCAGCAGCCCCGAAAATAGCGGGAGACTCTACAATGAGCAGTTCTTC. Residues: CASSPENSGRLYNEQFF. The V gene is TRBV4-1, the J gene TRBJ2-1, with TRBD2 identical over 9 bases. CDR3 length equals 17 residues. Germline trimming cut 4 bases from V and 3 bases from J; bases unmatched to any gene: 10. Germline CDR1 and CDR2: MGHRA and YSYEKL.

In its sample, this clone was seen a few times. The CDR3 nucleotides read TGCGCCAGCAGCCAAGATCTGGGCAGGGAGGGGGAAAAACTGTTTTTT. Protein product: CASSQDLGREGEKLFF. V usage is TRBV4-3 and J usage is TRBJ1-4; maybe TRBD1 (5 bases). Between the trimmed V and J ends, which lost 0 bases and 8 bases, there was a span of 16 bases. Germline V lookup: CDR1 LGHNA, CDR2 YSLEER. The CDR3 contains 16 residues.

V gene TRBV7-6 combines with J gene TRBJ2-3; 9 positions match TRBD1. Trimming took 5 bases from V and 7 from J; bases not matched to a gene: 10. This CDR3 comprises 15 residues. Germline CDR1 reads SGHVS; CDR2 reads FNYEAQ. The CDR3 sequence is CASSETGGGDYTQYF. The CDR3 region has the DNA TGTGCCAGCAGCGAGACAGGGGGTGGTGATTATACGCAGTATTTT.

V is TRBV27 and J is TRBJ2-2, with D hard to call. This CDR3 has 13 residues. Germline loops: CDR1 MNHEY, CDR2 SMNVEV (reference sequence). Between the trimmed V and J ends, which lost 5 bases and 2 bases, there was a span of 6 bases. The chain's CDR3 is CASSRQNTGELFF. The CDR3 region has the DNA TGTGCCAGCAGTCGACAAAACACCGGGGAGCTGTTTTTT.

The chain uses TRBV12-3 or TRBV12-4 and TRBJ1-2; D is ambiguous. Trimming took off 7 bases at V and 4 bases at J, with 13 bases between the two ends. The CDR3 is 13 residues long. Here the CDR3 reads CASTPTRTYGYTF. The CDR3 bases are TGTGCCAGCACCCCGACACGCACCTATGGCTACACCTTC.

The chain uses TRBV14 and TRBJ1-3; the D is unclear. V was trimmed by 0 bases and J by 0 bases, leaving 12 bases between them. CDR1 is SGHDN and CDR2 is FVKESK in the germline V gene. The CDR3 covers 17 residues. For the CDR3, the DNA is TGTGCCAGCAGCCAAGAATTCGGGGTGGGCTCTGGAAACACCATATATTTT. It translates to CASSQEFGVGSGNTIYF.

This clone was recorded once. The V gene is TRBV18, the J gene TRBJ1-1; 8 bases line up with TRBD1. The CDR3 runs to 15 residues. The germline V gene has CDR1 KGHSH and CDR2 LQKENI. V dropped 3 bases and J dropped 1; count of bases not matched to a gene: 4. In nucleotides, the CDR3 is TGTGCCAGCTCACCCACGGACAGGGCGAACACTGAAGCTTTCTTT. Translating it yields CASSPTDRANTEAFF. The entire variable domain, with the rest obtained from reference TRBV18 and TRBJ1-1, is as follows: NAGVMQNPRHLVRRRGQEARLRCSPMKGHSHVYWYRQLPEEGLKFMVYLQKENIIDESGMPKERFSAEFPKEGPSILRIQQVVRGDSAAYFCASSPTDRANTEAFFGQGTRLTVV.